This T cell receptor (beta chain) originates from a study of T cells in women clearing cervical HPV infection. Turning to this clone: Its target is not known. With the read ending 3 residues before the CDR3 end, the germline J gene is used to fill in that end.

General study points: Timing of associations relative to infection is unclear; T-cell subsets were not isolated.

Clones were sequenced by immunoSEQ multiplex PCR, and TCRdb holds only the in-frame ones, with some missing. The sample has tens of thousands of clones, and its top ten clones hold 2% to 3%. The CDR3 is made up of 13 amino acids. Germline V gene lookup returns CDR1 SQVTM and CDR2 ANQGSEA. The V call is TRBV29-1, the J call TRBJ1-2; D remains unclear. The sample taken for sequencing was blood buffy coat. The clonotype was recovered from a woman aged 18 to 75 with a cervical HPV16 infection that either progressed to CIN3+ or cleared (not recorded which). The sequenced CDR3 bases are TGCAGCGTCCGTAGCGCTAGCGACTACGAC. This sequence encodes CSVRSASDYD. In full, the CDR3 is CSVRSASDYDYTF.